The clone carrying this T cell receptor beta chain has a single count. Its antigen is unknown. This specimen belongs to a study of shared clonotypes between healthy human individuals. Study information: The cohort comprised a couple of women and a few men. Their ages spanned 18 to 49 years. Each donor contributed plates that comprised three CD4 naive, three CD4 memory, two CD8 naive and one CD8 memory. Notes on the study in general: The generation probabilities recorded for non-shared clonotypes fell below those of clonotypes shared by all four donors.

Naivety among CD8 cells was defined by CD45RO negativity and positive CCR7 selection, thereby excluding terminally differentiated effector memory CD45RA+ cells. Repertoires were generated with immunoSEQ multiplex PCR, while TCRdb's copy carries only in-frame clones and drops some. The sample lists about 2,100,000 clones, roughly 91% occurring once. With 4 bases clipped from V and 1 base from J, the junction kept 6 bases outside the gene matches. This CDR3 is 15 amino acids long. Germline CDR1 reads SGHDN; CDR2 reads FVKESK. Sequenced sample: naive CD8+ T cells from PBMCs. V gene TRBV14 combines with J gene TRBJ2-7; 8 nucleotides match TRBD2. The clonotype originates from a man between 18 and 29 years old in good health. Some clones in this sample may be carry-over from other donors' samples. In DNA form, the CDR3 reads TGTGCCAGCAGCCCCCGGGAGGGGCCTTCCTACGAGCAGTACTTC. As protein: CASSPREGPSYEQYF.